A single T cell receptor (beta chain) is shown here with its context. The data were obtained in a study of blood T cell repertoires in COVID-19. Study overall: T cells, B-cell-depleted T cells, or PBMCs supplied cDNA or gDNA.

TCRdb's copy holds only in-frame clones and misses some; the assay was immunoSEQ multiplex PCR. The data hold some 200,000 clones, with about 88% observed a single time. CDR1 SGHDN and CDR2 FVKESK come from the germline V gene. V lost 3 bases to trimming and J lost 1 base, with 17 bases between them. The CDR3 is 17 residues long. The sequence derives from a man in his 70s with acute or convalescent COVID-19. Sequenced input: peripheral blood. The V call is TRBV14, the J call TRBJ2-3, with D perhaps TRBD1 (5 bases). CDR3 DNA: TGTGCCAGCAGCCACCACAGGACGAGTTTGGGCACAGATACGCAGTATTTT. It specifies CASSHHRTSLGTDTQYF.